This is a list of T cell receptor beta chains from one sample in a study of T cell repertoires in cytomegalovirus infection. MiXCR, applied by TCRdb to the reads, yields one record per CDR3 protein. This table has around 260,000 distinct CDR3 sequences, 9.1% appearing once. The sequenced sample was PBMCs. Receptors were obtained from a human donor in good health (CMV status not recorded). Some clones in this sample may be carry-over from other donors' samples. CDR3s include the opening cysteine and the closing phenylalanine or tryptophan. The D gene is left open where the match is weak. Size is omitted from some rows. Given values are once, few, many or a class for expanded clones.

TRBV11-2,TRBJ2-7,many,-,TGTGCCAGCAGCCCCAACAGCCACTACGAGCAGTACTTC,CASSPNSHYEQYF
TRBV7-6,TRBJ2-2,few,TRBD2,TGTGCCAGCACGCTAGCGGGGAGGACCGGGGAGCTGTTTTTT,CASTLAGRTGELFF
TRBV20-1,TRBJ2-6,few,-,TGCAGTGCTAGAGATGGGGCCTCTGGGGCCAACGTCCTGACTTTC,CSARDGASGANVLTF
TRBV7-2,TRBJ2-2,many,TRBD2,TGTGCCAGCAGCCGGGCTAGCGGGAGTGGTAGCACCGGGGAGCTGTTTTTT,CASSRASGSGSTGELFF
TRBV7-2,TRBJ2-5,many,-,TGTGCCAGCACCCCTCCCGCGGAGACCCAGTACTTC,CASTPPAETQYF
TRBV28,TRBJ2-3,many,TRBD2,TGTGCCAGCAGTACCCCCGGGACTAGCGGGGGGAGGAGCACAGATACGCAGTATTTT,CASSTPGTSGGRSTDTQYF
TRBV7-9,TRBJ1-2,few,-,TGTGCCAGCAGCTTAGGCCGGGCTAACTATGGCTACACCTTC,CASSLGRANYGYTF
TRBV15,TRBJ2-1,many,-,-,CATSRDFGGGSPFF
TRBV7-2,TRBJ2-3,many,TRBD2,TGTGCCAGCAGCCCTCCTAGCGGGGGGGCAGCAGATACGCAGTATTTT,CASSPPSGGAADTQYF
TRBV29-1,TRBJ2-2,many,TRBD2,TGCAGCGCCGGGACTAGCGGGGGAAACACCGGGGAGCTGTTTTTT,CSAGTSGGNTGELFF
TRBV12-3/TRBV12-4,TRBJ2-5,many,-,TGTGCCAGCAGTCCACAGCGGGGAGGGGGAGAGACCCAGTACTTC,CASSPQRGGGETQYF
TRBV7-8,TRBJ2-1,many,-,TGTGCCAGCAGCTTAGTGGGGGAATGGCAAAATGAGCAGTTCTTC,CASSLVGEWQNEQFF
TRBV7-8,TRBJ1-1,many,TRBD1,TGTGCCAGCAGCTCAATGCGTACAGGGGGAAGGGGTGAAGCTTTCTTT,CASSSMRTGGRGEAFF
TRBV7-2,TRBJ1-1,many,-,TGTGCCAGCAGGGTAAACACTGAAGCTTTCTTT,CASRVNTEAFF
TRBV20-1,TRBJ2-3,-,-,TGCAGTGCCTCCCCAGGTTCCGCGCAGTATTTT,CSASPGSAQYF
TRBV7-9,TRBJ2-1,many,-,TGTGCCAGCAGCTCCAGGGGGGGGTACAATGAGCAGTTCTTC,CASSSRGGYNEQFF
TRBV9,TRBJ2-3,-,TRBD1,TGTGCCAGCAGCGGACTCGGGACAGCTCTAGATACGCAGTATTTT,CASSGLGTALDTQYF
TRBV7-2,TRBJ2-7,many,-,TGTGCCAGCAGCCCCCGAGGAGCGGCCGAGCAGTACTTC,CASSPRGAAEQYF
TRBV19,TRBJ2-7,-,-,TGTGCCAGTAGTAGGAGGACGGACTACGAGCAGTACTTC,CASSRRTDYEQYF
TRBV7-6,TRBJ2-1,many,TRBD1,TGTGCCAGCAGCTTCCTACAGGGGGGTCTCCTATCCCGCTATGAGCAGTTCTTC,CASSFLQGGLLSRYEQFF
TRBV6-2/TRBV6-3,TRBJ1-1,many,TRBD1,TGTGCCAGCAGTTACCCCCGGACAGGGCAGAACACTGAAGCTTTCTTT,CASSYPRTGQNTEAFF
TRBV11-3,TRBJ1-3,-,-,TGTGCCAGCAGCCCCGGACAGCGCTCTGGAAACACCATATATTTT,CASSPGQRSGNTIYF
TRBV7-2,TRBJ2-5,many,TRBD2,TGTGCCAGCAGCTTGGGTAGCGGGCAAGAGACCCAGTACTTC,CASSLGSGQETQYF
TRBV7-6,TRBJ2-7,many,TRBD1,TGTGCCAGCAGCCCCGGACAGGGGGGGCGGATCGAGCAGTACTTC,CASSPGQGGRIEQYF
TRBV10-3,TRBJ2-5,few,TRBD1,TGTGCCATCAGTGAAGGGGACAGCCAAGAGACCCAGTACTTC,CAISEGDSQETQYF
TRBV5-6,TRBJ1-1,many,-,TGTGCCAGCAGCTTGGCCCGCAGGAACACTGAAGCTTTCTTT,CASSLARRNTEAFF
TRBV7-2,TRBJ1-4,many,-,TGTGCCAGCAGCCATCGACACACAACTAATGAAAAACTGTTTTTT,CASSHRHTTNEKLFF
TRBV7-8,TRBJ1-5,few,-,TGTGCCAGCAGCGGGGCGGTGGGGGGTAGCAATCAGCCCCAGCATTTT,CASSGAVGGSNQPQHF
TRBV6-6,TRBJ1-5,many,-,TGTGCCAGCAGTTACTCGCGGCAGAGCAATCAGCCCCAGCATTTT,CASSYSRQSNQPQHF
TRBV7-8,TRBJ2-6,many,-,TGTGCCAGCAGCTCCATTGGGGGAACTGGGGCCAACGTCCTGACTTTC,CASSSIGGTGANVLTF
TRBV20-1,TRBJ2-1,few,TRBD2,TGCAGTGCAACCATAGCGGGGGGTAACAATGAGCAGTTCTTC,CSATIAGGNNEQFF
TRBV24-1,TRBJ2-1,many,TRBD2,TGTGCCACCAGTGATGGGACTAGCGGGAGTTTAAATGAGCAGTTCTTC,CATSDGTSGSLNEQFF
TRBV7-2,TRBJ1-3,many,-,TGTGCCAGCAGCTTAGGACCTGGGGCAGGTGGAAACACCATATATTTT,CASSLGPGAGGNTIYF
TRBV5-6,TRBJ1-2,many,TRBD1,TGTGCCAGCAGCTTCTGGACAGGGGATGGCTACACCTTC,CASSFWTGDGYTF
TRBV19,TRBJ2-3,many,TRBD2,TGTGCCACCCGACTAGCGGGGGATCGCACAGATACGCAGTATTTT,CATRLAGDRTDTQYF
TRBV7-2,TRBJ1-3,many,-,TGTGCCAGCAGCCTAGGGTGGGGTACTGGAAACACCATATATTTT,CASSLGWGTGNTIYF
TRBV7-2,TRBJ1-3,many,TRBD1,TGTGCCAGCAATGTAGGGGGCTACTCTGGAAACACCATATATTTT,CASNVGGYSGNTIYF
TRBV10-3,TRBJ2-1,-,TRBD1,TGTGCCATTGATTCCGGGACAGTGCGCAATGAGCAGTTCTTC,CAIDSGTVRNEQFF
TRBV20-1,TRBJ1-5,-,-,TGCAGTGCTAGAGATGGAGCAGGGTACAATCAGCCCCAGCATTTT,CSARDGAGYNQPQHF
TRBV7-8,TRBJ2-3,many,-,TGTGCCAGCAGCTCCCGGATGGGGAGCACAGATACGCAGTATTTT,CASSSRMGSTDTQYF
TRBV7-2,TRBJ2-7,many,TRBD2,TGTGCCAGCAGCGGGGGACTATCTGTCTACGAGCAGTACTTC,CASSGGLSVYEQYF
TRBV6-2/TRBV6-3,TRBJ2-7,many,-,TGTGCCAGCAGTCCAAGGCCGGTCCTCGAGCAGTACTTC,CASSPRPVLEQYF
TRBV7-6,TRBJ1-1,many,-,TGTGCCAGCAGCTTAGCAGGGAGTGGGTACACTGAAGCTTTCTTT,CASSLAGSGYTEAFF
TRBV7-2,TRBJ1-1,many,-,TGTGCCAGCAGCCCATTCTCTCCGGACACTGAAGCTTTCTTT,CASSPFSPDTEAFF
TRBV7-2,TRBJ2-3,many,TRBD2,TGTGCCAGCAGCCTCAAAAGCGGGGGGGCCACAGATACGCAGTATTTT,CASSLKSGGATDTQYF
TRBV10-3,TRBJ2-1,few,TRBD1,TGTGCCATCAGCGCCCTAACAGGGGTGGGTGAGCAGTTCTTC,CAISALTGVGEQFF
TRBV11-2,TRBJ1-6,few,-,TGTGCCAGCAGCTTAGATCAGGGTTGGAATTCACCCCTCCACTTT,CASSLDQGWNSPLHF
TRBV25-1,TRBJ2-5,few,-,TGTGCCAGCAGCCGATCGGGACGGTACCAAGAGACCCAGTACTTC,CASSRSGRYQETQYF
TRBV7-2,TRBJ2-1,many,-,TGTGCCAGCCAAAAACAGGACAGCTCCTACAATGAGCAGTTCTTC,CASQKQDSSYNEQFF
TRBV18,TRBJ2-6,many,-,TGTGCCAGCTCCCCCATTCAACAGGGGGCCAACGTCCTGACTTTC,CASSPIQQGANVLTF
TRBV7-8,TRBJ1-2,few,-,TGTGCCAGCAGCGCCTATCAGGGACCTGGCTACACCTTC,CASSAYQGPGYTF
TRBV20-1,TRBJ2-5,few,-,TGCAGTGCTAAAACACAACGACGCGTTGAGACCCAGTACTTC,CSAKTQRRVETQYF
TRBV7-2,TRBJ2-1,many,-,TGTGCCAGCAGCTTAGTACCAAAGTCGAATGAGCAGTTCTTC,CASSLVPKSNEQFF
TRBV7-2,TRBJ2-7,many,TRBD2,TGTGCCAGCAGGCCCAGACTAGCGGGGGGGGTCCACGAGCAGTACTTC,CASRPRLAGGVHEQYF